This T cell receptor (beta chain) is drawn from a study of shared clonotypes between healthy human individuals. Germline lookup yields CDR1 SGHAT and CDR2 FQNNGV. The CDR3 is 18 residues long. Trimming cost V 5 bases and J 5 bases; bases outside gene matches: 16. Terminally differentiated effector memory CD45RA+ cells were excluded from the naive CD8 cells, which were CD45RO-negative and positively selected for CCR7. The method was immunoSEQ multiplex PCR; TCRdb's version includes in-frame clones alone and lacks a portion of them. The table has over 2,000,000 clones, about 93% seen once; the top ten hold about 1.7%.

This sequence joins TRBV11-2 and TRBJ2-3, with 10 bases matching TRBD2. Sequencing input: naive CD8+ T cells from PBMCs. The sequence derives from a man aged 18-30 years in good health. Some clones in this sample may be carry-over from other donors' samples. The CDR3 protein is CASSDRGLAGGIGDTQYF. The DNA for the CDR3 is TGTGCCAGCAGCGACCGGGGGTTAGCGGGAGGTATTGGAGATACGCAGTATTTT. The full variable domain, completed using reference TRBV11-2 and TRBJ2-3, is EAGVAQSPRYKIIEKRQSVAFWCNPISGHATLYWYQQILGQGPKLLIQFQNNGVVDDSQLPKDRFSAERLKGVDSTLKIQPAKLEDSAVYLCASSDRGLAGGIGDTQYFGPGTRLTVL.